The T cell receptor beta chain described here comes from a study of blood T cells in healthy people across ages. Study details: Capture via template switching afforded approximately one barcoded beta molecule per two T cells.

This clonotype was detected a few times. Its cognate antigen is unknown. Next came a second PCR, run for about 7 to 12 cycles, which used a sample-barcoded 5' primer along with a J-beta primer mix. Using its own MiXCR run on the 5' RACE reads, TCRdb lists one record per CDR3 protein. Found here are 700,000 or so distinct CDR3 sequences, approximately 21% of them singletons; the top ten hold under 25%. There were healthy Caucasian individuals from Russia, aged about 6 to 95, serving as donors. The ends were cut back, 0 bases at V and 0 bases at J, with 12 bases in the middle. The CDR3 has 17 residues. CDR1 and CDR2 from the germline V gene are DFQATT and SNEGSKA (reference sequence). Overall study results and limits: It was found that TCR beta diversity correlated strongly with the percentage of naive T cells.

Sequencing was done on a sample of blood. The origin of this receptor is a man aged 65-85 years in good health. This chain joins TRBV20-1 and TRBJ1-6; maybe TRBD1 (6 bases). This CDR3 is CSARDDRSSSYNSPLHF. The CDR3 DNA reads TGCAGTGCTAGAGATGACAGGTCAAGCTCCTATAATTCACCCCTCCACTTT.